A single sample gave rise to the 28 T cell receptor beta chains below, sequenced in a study of T-cell reconstitution after alpha-beta-depleted transplantation in children. The TCRbeta library incorporated unique molecular identifiers. From the PCR reads, TCRdb called clonotypes with MiXCR, one entry per CDR3 protein. Seen here are about 72,000 distinct CDR3 sequences, roughly 6.6% observed once, and the top ten hold approximately 2.3%. Specimen: PBMCs from the stem cell graft donor, collected from the stem cell graft. Receptor source: a human donor who donated a stem cell graft to a child with acute lymphoblastic leukemia.

The table lists this clonotype with many counts. The CDR3, as DNA: TGTGCCAGCAGCTTAAGAATAGGGGGGAGAGCGCGGGAGACCCAGTACTTC. It codes for CASSLRIGGRARETQYF. The chain is built from TRBV7-2 and TRBJ2-5, with D perhaps being TRBD1 or TRBD2 (6 bases each). Looked up from germline, CDR1 is SGHTA and CDR2 is FQGNSA. V was pared by 2 bases and J by 5 bases, with 21 bases between. This CDR3 region has 17 residues. Full variable domain (rest looked up from reference TRBV7-2 and TRBJ2-5): GAGVSQSPSNKVTEKGKDVELRCDPISGHTALYWYRQSLGQGLEFLIYFQGNSAPDKSGLPSDRFSAERTGGSVSTLTIQRTQQEDSAVYLCASSLRIGGRARETQYFGPGTRLLVL.

This chain connects TRBV18 to TRBJ1-4; tentatively, D is TRBD1 (5 bases). Germline CDR1 and CDR2: KGHSH and LQKENI. The V and J ends lost 4 bases and 0 bases respectively, with 12 bases between them. The CDR3 has 16 amino acids. The CDR3 protein is CASSRQLTATNEKLFF. CDR3 coding DNA: TGTGCCAGCTCACGGCAACTGACAGCAACTAATGAAAAACTGTTTTTT.

The CDR3 region has the DNA TGTGCCAGCAGCTTAGCACCAGTAGGCAATGCCCAAGCTTTCTTT. This gives the protein CASSLAPVGNAQAFF. The chain combines TRBV7-8 with TRBJ1-1; D gene unclear. This CDR3 contains 15 residues. Germline V gene data show CDR1 as SGHVS and CDR2 as FQNEAQ. Deletions cut 0 bases from V and 9 bases from J, with 17 bases between.

There are many counts of this clonotype. This chain uses TRBV27 with TRBJ2-7; no definite D call. The V and J ends lost 4 bases and 6 bases respectively, with 19 bases between them. Germline-derived CDR1 and CDR2 are MNHEY and SMNVEV (reference sequence). The CDR3 sequence is 15 residues long. Here the CDR3 DNA reads TGTGCCAGCAGTTCGAGCCTTAGGCATAGAATCGAGCAGTACTTC. It translates to CASSSSLRHRIEQYF.

Details on this clonotype: This may stem from a read error, because a much larger clone lies one nucleotide away. The genes are TRBV6-1 and TRBJ2-5, with 7 bases lining up with TRBD1. Germline V gene data show CDR1 as MNHNS and CDR2 as SASEGT. The CDR3 contains 14 residues. DNA of the CDR3: TGTGCCCGCAGTGCCCGACAGGGAACGGAGACCCAGTACTTC. Residues: CARSARQGTETQYF.

This chain joins TRBV11-2 and TRBJ2-7, with a possible D match to TRBD1 (6 bases). CDR3 length equals 15 residues. CDR1 and CDR2 from the germline V gene are SGHAT and FQNNGV. Trimming shortened V by 5 bases and J by 4 bases, and 18 bases separated the two germline ends. CDR3 sequence: CASSPESGDRYEQYF. In DNA form, the CDR3 reads TGTGCCAGCAGCCCAGAGTCAGGGGATCGTTACGAGCAGTACTTC.

The chain recombines TRBV5-4 with TRBJ2-5; D uncertain. Germline assignment: CDR1 SGHNT and CDR2 YYREEE (reference sequence). CDR3 length: 14 amino acids. Trimming shortened V by 3 bases and J by 3 bases, and 12 bases separated the two germline ends. The CDR3 loop reads CASSSDPPEETQYF. The CDR3 region has the DNA TGTGCCAGCAGCTCAGACCCCCCGGAAGAGACCCAGTACTTC.

This clonotype was counted ten times or more. This chain links TRBV6-4 with TRBJ1-4; 8 nucleotides agree with TRBD1. The CDR3 is 21 amino acids. The J segment lost 0 bases and the V segment lost 9 bases, leaving 24 bases of the junction unmatched. Germline V gene sequence: CDR1 MRHNA, CDR2 SNTAGT. CDR3 protein: CASKPGQEIWPETPTNEKLFF. CDR3 bases: TGTGCCAGTAAACCGGGACAGGAAATTTGGCCCGAGACCCCAACTAATGAAAAACTGTTTTTT.

This clonotype was counted many times. The chain is built from TRBV7-9 and TRBJ2-7; tentatively, D is TRBD2 (6 bases). The CDR3 runs to 13 residues. V dropped 6 bases and J dropped 2 bases, with 11 bases sitting between them. Germline CDR1 and CDR2: SEHNR and FQNEAQ (reference sequence). CDR3 loop: CASRSGEAYEQYF. The CDR3 DNA follows: TGTGCCAGCAGATCCGGGGAGGCCTACGAGCAGTACTTC.

The chain carries TRBV19 and TRBJ2-5; TRBD2 is a possible D gene (5 bases). CDR1 is LNHDA and CDR2 is SQIVND in the germline V gene (reference sequence). This CDR3 comprises 15 residues. Trimming stripped 2 bases from V and 4 bases from J, with 14 bases between. For the CDR3, the DNA is TGTGCCAGTAGTATATGGAGGTCCGTGGGAGAGACCCAGTACTTC. This translates into CASSIWRSVGETQYF. Using reference TRBV19 and TRBJ2-5 for the parts outside the CDR3, the full variable domain is DGGITQSPKYLFRKEGQNVTLSCEQNLNHDAMYWYRQDPGQGLRLIYYSQIVNDFQKGDIAEGYSVSREKKESFPLTVTSAQKNPTAFYLCASSIWRSVGETQYFGPGTRLLVL.

This clonotype was detected many times. The genes are TRBV20-1 and TRBJ1-5, with a possible D match to TRBD1 (5 bases). Germline CDR1 and CDR2: DFQATT and SNEGSKA (reference sequence). The V and J ends lost 6 bases and 7 bases respectively, with 13 bases between them. The CDR3 length is 12 residues. The CDR3 region is CSAGAGEQPQHF. The CDR3 DNA reads as TGCAGTGCAGGGGCAGGAGAACAGCCCCAGCATTTT.

This clonotype was detected only a few times. The chain's CDR3 is CASSMRNTEAFF. CDR3 DNA sequence: TGTGCCAGTAGTATGAGGAACACTGAAGCTTTCTTT. The chain uses TRBV19 and TRBJ1-1; D gene uncertain. The CDR3 contains 12 residues. The V and J ends lost 3 bases and 1 base respectively, with 3 bases between them. Germline V gene lookup returns CDR1 LNHDA and CDR2 SQIVND (reference sequence).

This clonotype was seen many times. The gene calls are TRBV7-6 and TRBJ2-2, with D unresolved. This CDR3 is 15 amino acids long. Germline CDR1 reads SGHVS; CDR2 reads FNYEAQ. With 2 bases removed from V and 0 bases from J, the gap between germline ends came to 7 bases. This chain's CDR3 is CASSLRPANTGELFF. CDR3 in DNA: TGTGCCAGCAGCTTAAGGCCAGCGAACACCGGGGAGCTGTTTTTT.

J is TRBJ2-7 and V is TRBV24-1; TRBD1 might be the D (5 bases). Between the trimmed V and J ends, which lost 6 bases and 0 bases, there was a span of 8 bases. The CDR3 has 13 residues. CDR1 is KGHDR and CDR2 is SFDVKD in the germline V gene. The CDR3 loop reads CATSQGSSYEQYF. CDR3 DNA: TGTGCCACCAGTCAGGGAAGCTCCTACGAGCAGTACTTC.

There are many counts of this clonotype. This chain uses TRBV12-3 or TRBV12-4 with TRBJ2-2, with D perhaps given as TRBD1 or TRBD2 (6 bases each). V was pared by 8 bases and J by 4 bases, with 17 bases between. CDR3 length equals 15 residues. CDR3 amino acids: CASGLRTVPTGELFF. CDR3 DNA sequence: TGTGCCAGCGGACTAAGGACAGTCCCCACCGGGGAGCTGTTTTTT.

This clonotype was observed at least ten times. The chain links TRBV7-7 to TRBJ2-2, with D unresolved. Germline CDR1 SSHAT, CDR2 FNYEAQ (reference sequence). V was shortened by 8 bases and J by 1 base, with 11 bases between the two germline ends. CDR3 length: 14 amino acids. CDR3 residues: CASSLDWNTGELFF. DNA of the CDR3: TGTGCCAGCTCCCTGGATTGGAACACCGGGGAGCTGTTTTTT.

This clonotype was observed at least ten times. The J gene is TRBJ2-4, the V gene TRBV20-1; the match to TRBD2 covers 12 bases. Unmatched junction bases numbered 3, after V lost 2 bases and J lost 1 base. CDR3 length: 16 residues. The germline CDR1 and CDR2 sequences are DFQATT and SNEGSKA (reference sequence). CDR3 protein: CSARPSGGAAKNIQYF. As DNA, the CDR3 is TGCAGTGCTAGACCTAGCGGGGGGGCCGCCAAAAACATTCAGTACTTC.

V is TRBV9 and J is TRBJ1-2; 9 bases align to TRBD1. Germline V lookup: CDR1 SGDLS, CDR2 YYNGEE. The CDR3 covers 14 residues. Trimming cost V 0 bases and J 8 bases; bases outside gene matches: 5. The CDR3 loop is CASSVGTGAWGYTF. The CDR3 bases are TGTGCCAGCAGCGTAGGGACAGGGGCATGGGGCTACACCTTC.

This clonotype has a count of ten or more. The chain recombines TRBV7-2 with TRBJ2-7; D is possibly TRBD1 or TRBD2 (5 bases each). V gave up 0 bases and J gave up 12 bases, with 12 bases separating them. Germline V gene sequence: CDR1 SGHTA, CDR2 FQGNSA. The CDR3 length is 12 residues. The CDR3 DNA reads TGTGCCAGCAGCTTAGCCAAAGAGAGGGGGTACTTC. Protein: CASSLAKERGYF.

This clonotype was recorded a few times. This sequence joins TRBV2 and TRBJ1-6; possibly TRBD1 for D (5 bases). The V end lost 7 bases, the J end lost 5 bases, and 6 bases lay between the germline ends. The CDR3 totals 12 residues. CDR1 is SNHLY and CDR2 is FYNNEI in the germline V gene. CDR3: CASKTDNSPLHF. The CDR3 DNA sequence: TGTGCCAGCAAGACAGATAATTCACCCCTCCACTTT.

This clonotype showed up many times. The chain recombines TRBV12-3 or TRBV12-4 with TRBJ2-2, with TRBD1 matching over 12 bases. CDR3 size: 16 residues. J gave up 6 bases and V 4 bases, and 6 bases lay outside the gene matches. CDR3 DNA: TGTGCCAGCAGTTCTCCGGGACAGGGGGCAGCCGGGGAGCTGTTTTTT. It yields the protein CASSSPGQGAAGELFF.

This rearrangement joins TRBV4-2 to TRBJ2-2; TRBD2 agrees at 12 bases. Germline V gene sequence: CDR1 LGHNA, CDR2 YNFKEQ. The trim removed 4 bases at V and 0 bases at J, leaving 6 bases unmatched. The CDR3 loop spans 18 amino acids. The CDR3 loop reads CASSPGLAGRANTGELFF. The CDR3 DNA reads TGTGCCAGCAGCCCTGGACTAGCGGGGAGAGCGAACACCGGGGAGCTGTTTTTT.

This clonotype appeared many times. The chain is built from TRBV29-1 and TRBJ2-5, with D unclear. This CDR3 is 15 amino acids long. In germline, CDR1 is SQVTM, CDR2 ANQGSEA. The germline V and J ends were trimmed by 3 bases and 4 bases, with 18 bases remaining between them. The CDR3 sequence is CSVDRESRATETQYF. Written as DNA, the CDR3 is TGCAGCGTTGATCGAGAATCCCGTGCGACAGAGACCCAGTACTTC.

With regard to this clonotype: The CDR3 does not end in the conserved phenylalanine or tryptophan, so this is likely a read error. The limits of the CDR3 on the DNA are not certain, so only TCRdb's listed CDR3 is given. The rearrangement joins TRBV19 to TRBJ2-3; the table names TRBD2, a call not compared with the DNA. The CDR3 extends over 11 residues, inclusive of both ends. Germline CDR1 and CDR2: LNHDA and SQIVND (reference sequence). This CDR3 reads CASSRASGRPS.

This clonotype was recorded a few times. J is TRBJ2-1 and V is TRBV10-3, with D maybe TRBD2 (5 bases). The CDR3 totals 12 residues. Germline CDR1 reads ENHRY; CDR2 reads SYGVKD. Trimming removed 5 bases from V and 8 bases from J, with 10 bases in between. In DNA form, the CDR3 reads TGTGCCATCAGTCCTGAGGGCGATGAGCAGTTCTTC. Translated: CAISPEGDEQFF.

This clonotype was counted at least ten times. The chain has TRBV20-1 and TRBJ2-1; 11 nucleotides agree with TRBD2. V lost 3 bases to trimming and J lost 3 bases; unmatched junction nucleotides: 7. Germline CDR1 and CDR2: DFQATT and SNEGSKA (reference sequence). The CDR3 extends over 16 amino acids. CDR3 coding DNA: TGCAGTGCTAGTAGAACTAGCGGGGGCCGCTACAATGAGCAGTTCTTC. Protein sequence: CSASRTSGGRYNEQFF.

The chain carries TRBV5-4 and TRBJ2-2, with D maybe TRBD1 (5 bases). V lost 0 bases to trimming and J lost 6 bases, with 24 bases between them. The CDR3 consists of 19 residues. In germline, CDR1 is SGHNT, CDR2 YYREEE (reference sequence). The CDR3: CASSLAGRRGFSGAGELFF. The CDR3 DNA reads TGTGCCAGCAGCTTGGCCGGGCGAAGGGGCTTCTCAGGCGCCGGGGAGCTGTTTTTT.

This clonotype was picked up many times. J is TRBJ2-3 and V is TRBV6-1; tentatively, D is TRBD2 (5 bases). V was pared by 1 base and J by 1 base, with 15 bases between. Germline V CDR1 and CDR2: MNHNS, SASEGT. This CDR3 is 17 amino acids long. The CDR3 spells CASSEVAVRVGTDTQYF. The CDR3 bases are TGTGCCAGCAGTGAAGTGGCGGTGCGGGTCGGCACAGATACGCAGTATTTT.